This T cell receptor (beta chain) stems from a study of CD8+ T cells in alopecia areata. Study results and caveats: In lesional scalp, particularly from alopecia totalis/universalis, clonality was higher than in normal scalp.

After isolation, RNA underwent reverse transcription to generate cDNA as the sequencing template. Assay: immunoSEQ multiplex PCR; the TCRdb copy retains only in-frame clones and omits some. The sample yields approximately 150,000 clones, roughly 50% seen once. To note about this clone: Its target is not known.

V was clipped by 6 bases and J by 1 base, with 15 bases between them. CDR1 is SQVTM and CDR2 is ANQGSEA in the germline V gene. The CDR3 is 14 residues long. The clonotype was recovered from a human donor in good health. The chain is built from TRBV29-1 and TRBJ2-5; unclear D gene. The sample consisted of CD4+ T cells sorted from blood. In nucleotides, the CDR3 is TGCAGCGTAGCCCCGCGGTTAGTCCAAGAGACCCAGTACTTC. Protein: CSVAPRLVQETQYF.